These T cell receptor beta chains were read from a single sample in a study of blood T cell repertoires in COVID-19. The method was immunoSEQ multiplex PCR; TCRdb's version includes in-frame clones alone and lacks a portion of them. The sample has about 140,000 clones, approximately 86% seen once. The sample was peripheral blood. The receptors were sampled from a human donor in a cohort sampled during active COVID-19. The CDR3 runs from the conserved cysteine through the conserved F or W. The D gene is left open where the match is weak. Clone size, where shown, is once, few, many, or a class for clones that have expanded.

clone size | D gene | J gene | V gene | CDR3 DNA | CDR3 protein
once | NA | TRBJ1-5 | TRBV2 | TGTGCCAGCAGTGACGACAGACGGAATCAGCCCCAGCATTTT | CASSDDRRNQPQHF
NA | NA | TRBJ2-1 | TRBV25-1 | TGTGCCAGCAGTGAACCTTTGGGCACCCAGGATGAGCAGTTCTTC | CASSEPLGTQDEQFF
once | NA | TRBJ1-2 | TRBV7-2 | TGTGCCAGCAGCTTACGGTTCGGTCCGTCCCCGGGGGGCTACACCTTC | CASSLRFGPSPGGYTF
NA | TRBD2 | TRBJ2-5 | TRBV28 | TGTGCCAGCAGTTTGAGCTGGGGAGGGGAGACCCAGTACTTC | CASSLSWGGETQYF
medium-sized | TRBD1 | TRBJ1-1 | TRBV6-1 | TGTGCCAGCAGTGACCCAATTATTGAGGAGGACAGGGAAGCTTTCTTT | CASSDPIIEEDREAFF
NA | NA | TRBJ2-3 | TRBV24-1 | TGTGCCACCCGGCGCTCTAGCGGCACAGATACGCAGTATTTT | CATRRSSGTDTQYF
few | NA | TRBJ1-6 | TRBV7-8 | TGTGCCAGCAGCCCACCGCCGGGGGCGGGAGCGGCACCCCTCCACTTT | CASSPPPGAGAAPLHF
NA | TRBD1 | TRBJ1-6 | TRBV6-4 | TGTGCCAGCAGTGACCCAACCCTCCGGGACAGACGAAGTTTTAGTTCACCCCTCCACTTT | CASSDPTLRDRRSFSSPLHF
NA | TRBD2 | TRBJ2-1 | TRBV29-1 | TGCAGCGTTGAAGAGAGTTTGAGCGGGGGAGGGAATGAGCAGTTCTTC | CSVEESLSGGGNEQFF
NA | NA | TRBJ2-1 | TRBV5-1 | TGCGCCAGCAGCCGGGACTGGGCTGAGCAGTTCTTC | CASSRDWAEQFF
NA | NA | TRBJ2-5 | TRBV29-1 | TGCAGCGTAGCCCTCGGACAGAACCAAGAGACCCAGTACTTC | CSVALGQNQETQYF
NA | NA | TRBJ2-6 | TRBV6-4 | TGTGCCAGCGGTGTAGACTCTGGGGCCAACGTCCTGACTTTC | CASGVDSGANVLTF
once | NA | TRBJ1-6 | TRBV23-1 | TGCGCCAGCAGTCAATCTAAATTGTACAGGGAATTAGGAGATTCACCCCTCCACTTT | CASSQSKLYRELGDSPLHF
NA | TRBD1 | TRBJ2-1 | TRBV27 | TGTGCCATCCGGGGCCAGGGGGCAGGGAATGAGCAGTTCTTC | CAIRGQGAGNEQFF
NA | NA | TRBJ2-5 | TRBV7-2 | TGTGCCAGCAGCTTATGGGGGGGGCGGGAGACCCAGTACTTC | CASSLWGGRETQYF
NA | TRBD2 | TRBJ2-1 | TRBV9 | TGTGCCAGCAGCGCCGGGACTAGCGGGAGGAGGCCCTCGAATGAGCAGTTCTTC | CASSAGTSGRRPSNEQFF
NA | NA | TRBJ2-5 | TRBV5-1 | TGCGCCAGCAGCCGCGGGGCCATCCAAGAGACCCAGTACTTC | CASSRGAIQETQYF
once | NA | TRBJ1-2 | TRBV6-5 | TGTGCCAGCAGTTACGGCCAGGGCAACTATGGCTACACCTTC | CASSYGQGNYGYTF
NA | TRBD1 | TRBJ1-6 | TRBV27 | TGTGCCAGCAGTTCGACAGGGGTGGCTTATAATTCACCCCTCCACTTT | CASSSTGVAYNSPLHF
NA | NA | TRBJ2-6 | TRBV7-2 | TGTGCCAGCAGCTTAGTGGCAGGGATGGCCGGGGCCAACGTCCTGACTTTC | CASSLVAGMAGANVLTF
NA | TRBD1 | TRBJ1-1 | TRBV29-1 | TGCAGCGTTGAAGGGCAGACAGGGTCGGGCACTGAAGCTTTCTTT | CSVEGQTGSGTEAFF